The 8 T cell receptor beta chains given below trace back to one sample, sequenced in a study of cytomegalovirus exposure and HLA in healthy donors. 13 Jbeta primers and 60 Vbeta primers were used for the PCR. Produced via immunoSEQ multiplex PCR; TCRdb's table is partial and in-frame only. This sample has tens of thousands of clones, with around 89% found just once. Source material: PBMCs. The receptors derive from a man aged 25 to 40 in good health and CMV-seropositive.

The rearrangement links TRBV10-2 to TRBJ2-3; D uncertain. The CDR3 runs to 14 residues. Trimming left V 4 bases short and J 2 bases short, with 10 bases between. Per the germline V gene, CDR1 is WSHSY and CDR2 is SAAADI. In DNA, the CDR3 is TGCGCCAGCAGTGCGGAGACGTTCACAGATACGCAGTATTTT. This codes for CASSAETFTDTQYF.

The chain carries TRBV7-9 and TRBJ1-3; the D gene is possibly TRBD1 (5 bases). Between the trimmed V and J ends, which lost 7 bases and 6 bases, there was a span of 13 bases. The germline CDR1 and CDR2 sequences are SEHNR and FQNEAQ (reference sequence). CDR3 length equals 13 residues. CDR3 sequence: CASTISGKNTIYF. The CDR3 DNA sequence: TGTGCCAGCACCATTTCAGGGAAAAACACCATATATTTT.

The genes are TRBV4-3 and TRBJ1-2; D is unclear. Germline CDR1 LGHNA, CDR2 YSLEER. The CDR3 totals 14 residues. The V end was cut by 1 base, the J end by 1 base, with 7 bases between. The chain's CDR3 is CASSQGQINYGYTF. The DNA for the CDR3 is TGCGCCAGCAGCCAAGGACAAATTAACTATGGCTACACCTTC.

V is TRBV5-4 and J is TRBJ1-2; 10 nucleotides line up with TRBD1. The CDR3 is made up of 14 amino acids. Looked up from germline, CDR1 is SGHNT and CDR2 is YYREEE (reference sequence). After removal of 4 bases from V and 8 bases from J, the junction contained 8 bases not matched to a gene. The CDR3 sequence: CASSARDRGLGYTF. CDR3 nucleotide sequence: TGTGCCAGCAGCGCCCGGGACAGGGGACTCGGCTACACCTTC.

The sample holds one count of this clone. The rearrangement uses TRBV2 and TRBJ1-1; 9 bases map to TRBD1. The V and J ends lost 8 bases and 5 bases, in that order; junction bases with no gene match: 6. Per germline, CDR1 SNHLY and CDR2 FYNNEI. CDR3 length: 13 residues. As DNA, the CDR3 is TGTGCCAGCCTGGACAGGGGAAGGACTGAAGCTTTCTTT. Protein product: CASLDRGRTEAFF. The whole variable domain, filled in from reference TRBV2 and TRBJ1-1, reads EPEVTQTPSHQVTQMGQEVILRCVPISNHLYFYWYRQILGQKVEFLVSFYNNEISEKSEIFDDQFSVERPDGSNFTLKIRSTKLEDSAMYFCASLDRGRTEAFFGQGTRLTVV.

The chain employs TRBV7-9 and TRBJ1-1; TRBD1 matches 8 bases. The CDR3 consists of 13 residues. The junction had 10 bases not matched to a gene; V was cut back by 7 bases and J by 9 bases. Per the germline V gene, CDR1 is SEHNR and CDR2 is FQNEAQ (reference sequence). CDR3 nucleotide sequence: TGTGCCAGCACCGTTGCAGGGGGCGGGAAAGCTTTCTTT. Protein sequence: CASTVAGGGKAFF.

The chain recombines TRBV27 with TRBJ1-1, with TRBD1 matching over 11 bases. Germline values: CDR1 MNHEY, CDR2 SMNVEV (reference sequence). The trim removed 5 bases at V and 1 base at J, leaving 6 bases unmatched. The CDR3 totals 16 residues. Here the CDR3 reads CASSRTGGPSNTEAFF. CDR3 DNA: TGTGCCAGCAGTCGGACAGGGGGCCCCTCGAACACTGAAGCTTTCTTT.

The gene calls are TRBV12-5 and TRBJ2-7, with TRBD1 identical over 9 bases. The length of the CDR3 is 15 residues. Germline V gives CDR1 LGHNT, CDR2 FRNRAP. J was trimmed by 1 base and V by 5 bases; bases with no gene match: 6. The CDR3 nucleotides are TGTGCTAGTGGTCCCTCGGGACAGGGTTCCTACGAGCAGTACTTC. Residues: CASGPSGQGSYEQYF.